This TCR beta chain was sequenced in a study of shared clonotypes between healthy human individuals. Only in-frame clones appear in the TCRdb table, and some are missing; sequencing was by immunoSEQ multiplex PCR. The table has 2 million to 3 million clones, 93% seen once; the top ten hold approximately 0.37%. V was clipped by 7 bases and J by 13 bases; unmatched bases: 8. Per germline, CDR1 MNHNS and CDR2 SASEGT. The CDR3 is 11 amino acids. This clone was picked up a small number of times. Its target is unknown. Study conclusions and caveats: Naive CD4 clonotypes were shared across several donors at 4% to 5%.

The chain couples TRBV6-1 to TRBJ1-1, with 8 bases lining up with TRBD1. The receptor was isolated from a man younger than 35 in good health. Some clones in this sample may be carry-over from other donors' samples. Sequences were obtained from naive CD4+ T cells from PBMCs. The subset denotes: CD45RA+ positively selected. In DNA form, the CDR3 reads TGTGCCAGCAAGGGACAGGTAAAGGTTTTCTTT. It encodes CASKGQVKVFF.